This T cell receptor beta chain comes out of a study of spatial heterogeneity in lung cancer. Overall study findings and caveats: Sequencing reached an estimated coverage of tumor T cells that was only about 6.6% for alpha chains and approximately 12% for beta chains. Intratumoral expanded alpha and beta TCR counts were found to track tumor mutation counts.

TCRdb re-called the 5' RACE reads with MiXCR, one entry per CDR3 protein. Of 4,000 or so distinct CDR3 sequences listed, 9.4% are singletons. As concerns this clonotype: The target antigen is unknown.

Stated time point: sample taken at primary tumor resection. V lost 5 bases, J lost 2 bases, and 9 bases stayed unmatched. The length of the CDR3 is 17 residues. CDR1 SGHVS and CDR2 FNYEAQ come from the germline V gene. This specimen was lung tumor tissue, taken at surgery. J is TRBJ2-7 and V is TRBV7-6; 13 nucleotides line up with TRBD2. The TCR was taken from a male donor with early-stage non-small cell lung cancer. CDR3 protein: CASSVGTSGIEAYEQYF. For the CDR3, the DNA is TGTGCCAGCAGCGTAGGGACTAGCGGGATTGAGGCCTACGAGCAGTACTTC.